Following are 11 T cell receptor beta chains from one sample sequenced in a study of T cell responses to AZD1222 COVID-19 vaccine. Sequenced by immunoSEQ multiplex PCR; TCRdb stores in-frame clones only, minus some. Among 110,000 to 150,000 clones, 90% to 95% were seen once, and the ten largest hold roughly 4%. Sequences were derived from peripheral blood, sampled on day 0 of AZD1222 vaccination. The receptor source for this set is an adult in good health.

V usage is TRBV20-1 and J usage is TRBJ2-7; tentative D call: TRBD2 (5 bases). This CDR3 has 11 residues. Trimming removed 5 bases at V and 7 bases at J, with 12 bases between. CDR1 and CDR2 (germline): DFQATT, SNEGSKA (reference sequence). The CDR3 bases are TGCAGTGCTCCCGGGGTAAGGGAGCAGTACTTC. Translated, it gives CSAPGVREQYF.

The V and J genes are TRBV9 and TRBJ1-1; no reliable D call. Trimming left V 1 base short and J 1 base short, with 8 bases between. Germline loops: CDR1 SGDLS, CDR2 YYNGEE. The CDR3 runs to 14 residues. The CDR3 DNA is TGTGCCAGCAGCGTATTTCCACGGAACACTGAAGCTTTCTTT. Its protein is CASSVFPRNTEAFF.

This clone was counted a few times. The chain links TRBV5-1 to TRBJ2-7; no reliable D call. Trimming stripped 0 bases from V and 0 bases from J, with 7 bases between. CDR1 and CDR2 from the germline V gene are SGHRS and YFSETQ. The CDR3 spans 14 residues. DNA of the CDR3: TGCGCCAGCAGCTTGGACTCCAACTCCTACGAGCAGTACTTC. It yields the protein CASSLDSNSYEQYF.

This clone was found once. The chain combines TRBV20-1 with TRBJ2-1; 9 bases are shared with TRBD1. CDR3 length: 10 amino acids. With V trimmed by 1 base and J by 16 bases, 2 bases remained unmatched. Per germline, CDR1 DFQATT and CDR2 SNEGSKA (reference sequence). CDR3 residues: CSARGDREFF. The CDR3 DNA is TGCAGTGCTAGAGGGGACAGGGAATTCTTC.

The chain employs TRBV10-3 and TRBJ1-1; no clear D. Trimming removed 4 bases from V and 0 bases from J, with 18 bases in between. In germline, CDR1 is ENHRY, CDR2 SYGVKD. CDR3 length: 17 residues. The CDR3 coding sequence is TGTGCCATCAGTGCAGGCAACTCAGGAGTTATGAACACTGAAGCTTTCTTT. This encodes CAISAGNSGVMNTEAFF.

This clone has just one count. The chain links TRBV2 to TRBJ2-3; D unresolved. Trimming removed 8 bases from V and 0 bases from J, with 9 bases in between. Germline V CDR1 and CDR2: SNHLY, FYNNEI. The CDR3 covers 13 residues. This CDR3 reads CASPRGSTDTQYF. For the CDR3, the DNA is TGTGCCAGCCCCCGCGGTAGCACAGATACGCAGTATTTT.

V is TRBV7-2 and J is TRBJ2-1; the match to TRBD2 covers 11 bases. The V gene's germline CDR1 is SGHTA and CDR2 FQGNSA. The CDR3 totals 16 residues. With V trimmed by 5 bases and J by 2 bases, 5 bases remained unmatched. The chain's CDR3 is CASSGGTSGTYNEQFF. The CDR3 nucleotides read TGTGCCAGCAGCGGGGGGACTAGCGGTACCTACAATGAGCAGTTCTTC.

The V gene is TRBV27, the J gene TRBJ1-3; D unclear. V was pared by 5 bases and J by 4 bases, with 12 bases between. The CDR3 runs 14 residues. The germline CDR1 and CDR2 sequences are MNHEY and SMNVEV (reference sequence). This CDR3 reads CASSPGFAGNTIYF. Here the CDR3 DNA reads TGTGCCAGCAGTCCGGGGTTCGCCGGAAACACCATATATTTT.

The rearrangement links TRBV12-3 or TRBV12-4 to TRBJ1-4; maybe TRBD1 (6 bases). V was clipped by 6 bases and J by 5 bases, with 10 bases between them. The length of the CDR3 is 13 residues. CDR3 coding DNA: TGTGCCAGCAGAGACAGGCCCAATGAAAAACTGTTTTTT. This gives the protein CASRDRPNEKLFF.

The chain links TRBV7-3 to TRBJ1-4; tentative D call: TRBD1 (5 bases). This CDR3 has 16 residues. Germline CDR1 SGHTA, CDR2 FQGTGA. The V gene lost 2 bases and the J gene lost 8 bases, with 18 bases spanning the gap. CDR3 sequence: CASSLGGGISREKLFF. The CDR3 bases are TGTGCCAGCAGCTTAGGTGGGGGGATTTCTCGAGAAAAACTGTTTTTT.

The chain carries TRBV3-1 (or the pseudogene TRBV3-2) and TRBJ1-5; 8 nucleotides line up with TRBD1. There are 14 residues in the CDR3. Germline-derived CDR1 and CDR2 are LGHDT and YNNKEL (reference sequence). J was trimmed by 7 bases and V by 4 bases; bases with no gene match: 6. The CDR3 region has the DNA TGTGCCAGCAGCCTACGGACAGGGACCCAGCCCCAGCATTTT. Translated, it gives CASSLRTGTQPQHF.